This passage covers 31 T cell receptor beta chains from one sample sequenced in a study of regulatory T cells in long-lasting Graves disease. Assembly of TCR beta libraries relied on iRepertoire HTBI primers together with Arm-PCR of CDR3 regions. One entry per CDR3 protein, called by TCRdb with MiXCR from the multiplex PCR reads. The sample records approximately 440,000 distinct CDR3 sequences, roughly a quarter being singletons. Specified time point: persistent/refractory GD, antithyroid drugs over 5 years with positive TRAb. The TCR library was prepared using RNA isolated from PBMCs. The sequencing here drew on peripheral blood mononuclear cells (PBMCs), taken when the disease was refractory, from a patient treated with antithyroid drugs. These receptors were taken from a female donor with Graves disease.

This clonotype appeared a few times. The chain recombines TRBV24-1 with TRBJ2-7; TRBD1 aligns across 8 bases. CDR1 KGHDR and CDR2 SFDVKD come from the germline V gene. The ends lost 4 bases at V and 4 bases at J; junction bases unmatched: 5. The CDR3 length is 14 residues. The CDR3 region is CATSEPGGQYEQYF. CDR3 in DNA: TGTGCCACCAGTGAGCCAGGGGGCCAATACGAGCAGTACTTC.

There are many counts of this clonotype. The chain couples TRBV29-1 to TRBJ1-3; D is undetermined. Between the trimmed V and J ends, which lost 7 bases and 1 base, there was a span of 8 bases. In germline, CDR1 is SQVTM, CDR2 ANQGSEA. CDR3 size: 12 residues. The CDR3 DNA sequence: TGCAGCGCCCAGGAATCTGGAAACACCATATATTTT. This encodes CSAQESGNTIYF.

In this sample, this clonotype turned up a few times. V usage is TRBV27 and J usage is TRBJ1-5; no reliable D call. The V and J ends lost 5 bases and 7 bases respectively, with 12 bases between them. CDR3 length: 13 amino acids. Germline assignment: CDR1 MNHEY and CDR2 SMNVEV (reference sequence). CDR3 region: CASSRGPDQPQHF. The CDR3 DNA sequence: TGTGCCAGCAGTCGAGGGCCGGACCAGCCCCAGCATTTT.

The chain is built from TRBV20-1 and TRBJ1-5, with TRBD1 as a possible D gene (5 bases). Deletions cut 0 bases from V and 4 bases from J, with 13 bases between. This CDR3 contains 15 residues. The germline gives CDR1 DFQATT, CDR2 SNEGSKA (reference sequence). CDR3 bases: TGCAGTGCTAGAGATAACAGGAGGGCGAATCAGCCCCAGCATTTT. Its protein product is CSARDNRRANQPQHF.

The rearrangement uses TRBV9 and TRBJ2-1, with 9 nucleotides matching TRBD2. Per the germline V gene, CDR1 is SGDLS and CDR2 is YYNGEE. The CDR3 sequence is 19 residues long. V dropped 0 bases and J dropped 3; count of bases not matched to a gene: 13. The CDR3 sequence: CASSVGRGVAGVSYNEQFF. The CDR3, as DNA: TGTGCCAGCAGCGTAGGAAGGGGTGTAGCGGGAGTTAGCTACAATGAGCAGTTCTTC. The full variable domain, in which reference TRBV9 and TRBJ2-1 provide the parts outside the CDR3, is DSGVTQTPKHLITATGQRVTLRCSPRSGDLSVYWYQQSLDQGLQFLIQYYNGEERAKGNILERFSAQQFPDLHSELNLSSLELGDSALYFCASSVGRGVAGVSYNEQFFGPGTRLTVL.

Only a few counts were recorded for this clonotype. This chain links TRBV19 with TRBJ1-5; 10 positions agree with TRBD1. CDR1 and CDR2 from the germline V gene are LNHDA and SQIVND (reference sequence). The ends lost 4 bases at V and 7 bases at J; junction bases unmatched: 10. The CDR3 loop spans 16 amino acids. CDR3 amino acids: CASSNRDRGRYQPQHF. The DNA for the CDR3 is TGTGCCAGTAGTAATAGGGACAGGGGTCGGTACCAGCCCCAGCATTTT.

Many counts were recorded for this clonotype. This chain links TRBV28 with TRBJ2-4; 11 positions agree with TRBD1. Per germline, CDR1 MDHEN and CDR2 SYDVKM. The V gene end was trimmed by 3 bases and the J gene end by 0 bases; junction bases not matched to a gene: 7. The CDR3 length is 18 residues. CDR3 DNA: TGTGCCAGCAGTTTTATGGGGACAGGGGGAGTAGCCAAAAACATTCAGTACTTC. It encodes CASSFMGTGGVAKNIQYF. The whole variable domain, remainder taken from reference TRBV28 and TRBJ2-4, is DVKVTQSSRYLVKRTGEKVFLECVQDMDHENMFWYRQDPGLGLRLIYFSYDVKMKEKGDIPEGYSVSREKKERFSLILESASTNQTSMYLCASSFMGTGGVAKNIQYFGAGTRLSVL.

Comment on this clonotype: It may be a read error: a sequence one base away is much more abundant. This chain uses TRBV27 with TRBJ2-4, with 7 nucleotides matching TRBD1. Germline V gene sequence: CDR1 MNHEY, CDR2 SMNVEV (reference sequence). The CDR3 consists of 12 residues. CDR3 loop: CASRTGTDIQHF. Here the CDR3 DNA reads TGTGCCAGCAGAACCGGGACAGACATTCAGCACTTC.

This clonotype appeared many times. The chain employs TRBV28 and TRBJ1-1; no firm D call. In germline, CDR1 is MDHEN, CDR2 SYDVKM. The CDR3 length is 15 residues. V gave up 1 base and J gave up 1 base, with 10 bases separating them. The CDR3 here is CASSLFAGANTEAFF. CDR3 DNA: TGTGCCAGCAGTTTATTTGCAGGAGCGAACACTGAAGCTTTCTTT. Filled out from reference TRBV28 and TRBJ1-1, the complete variable domain reads DVKVTQSSRYLVKRTGEKVFLECVQDMDHENMFWYRQDPGLGLRLIYFSYDVKMKEKGDIPEGYSVSREKKERFSLILESASTNQTSMYLCASSLFAGANTEAFFGQGTRLTVV.

This clonotype was seen only a few times. J is TRBJ2-2 and V is TRBV20-1; 8 bases are shared with TRBD2. Per germline, CDR1 DFQATT and CDR2 SNEGSKA (reference sequence). V trimming: 5 bases; J trimming: 4 bases; junction bases outside the gene matches: 3. CDR3 length: 13 amino acids. Here the CDR3 DNA reads TGCAGTGCTTCCGGGACTAGCACCGGGGAGCTGTTTTTT. It translates to CSASGTSTGELFF.

V and J are TRBV10-3 and TRBJ2-5; possibly TRBD1 for D (6 bases). Trimming shortened V by 4 bases and J by 10 bases, and 22 bases separated the two germline ends. The germline gives CDR1 ENHRY, CDR2 SYGVKD. The CDR3 is 15 residues long. This CDR3 reads CAISGETGPPGDQYF. The CDR3 DNA sequence: TGTGCCATCAGTGGCGAGACAGGACCTCCCGGGGACCAGTACTTC.

This clonotype was counted between two and nine times. The chain links TRBV2 to TRBJ1-2; D remains ambiguous. Germline CDR1 is SNHLY and CDR2 is FYNNEI. Trimming took off 8 bases at V and 1 base at J, with 8 bases between the two ends. The CDR3 has 12 amino acids. The CDR3 region has the DNA TGTGCCAGCCTAGATTATAACTATGGCTACACCTTC. It encodes CASLDYNYGYTF.

This clonotype was recorded many times. The chain recombines TRBV27 with TRBJ2-5; D is possibly TRBD1 or TRBD2 (5 bases each). CDR1 and CDR2 from the germline V gene are MNHEY and SMNVEV (reference sequence). V gave up 4 bases and J gave up 5 bases, with 14 bases separating them. The CDR3 contains 14 residues. CDR3 region: CASSSGRAGETQYF. For the CDR3, the DNA is TGTGCCAGCAGTTCGGGACGGGCTGGTGAGACCCAGTACTTC.

The V and J genes are TRBV12-3 or TRBV12-4 and TRBJ1-2; the D gene is possibly TRBD1 (6 bases). This CDR3 comprises 15 residues. Between the trimmed V and J ends, which lost 3 bases and 8 bases, there was a span of 19 bases. CDR3 residues: CASSFSQGTAQGYTF. The CDR3, as DNA: TGTGCCAGCAGTTTCAGCCAGGGGACGGCGCAAGGCTACACCTTC.

This clonotype was observed a handful of times. This sequence joins TRBV28 and TRBJ1-3, with D possibly TRBD1 on 6 matching bases. V shed 5 bases and J shed 0 bases, with 11 bases lying between them. This CDR3 comprises 15 residues. The germline gives CDR1 MDHEN, CDR2 SYDVKM. The CDR3 coding sequence is TGTGCCAGCAGTGCCGGACAGCTCTCTGGAAACACCATATATTTT. It translates to CASSAGQLSGNTIYF.

This clonotype was seen many times. The V and J genes are TRBV27 and TRBJ1-4; 8 positions agree with TRBD1. The germline V gene encodes CDR1 MNHEY and CDR2 SMNVEV (reference sequence). The CDR3 consists of 14 residues. The trim removed 6 bases at V and 8 bases at J, leaving 8 bases unmatched. CDR3 sequence reads: CASRSGGLGEKLFF. The CDR3 region has the DNA TGTGCCAGCAGATCAGGGGGCTTAGGGGAAAAACTGTTTTTT.

J is TRBJ1-2 and V is TRBV7-2; D is possibly TRBD1 (5 bases). The germline V gene has CDR1 SGHTA and CDR2 FQGNSA. Trimming pared 5 bases from V and 8 bases from J, leaving 18 bases between. CDR3 length equals 14 residues. The CDR3 region is CASSRDPTAWGYTF. Written as DNA, the CDR3 is TGTGCCAGCAGCCGGGACCCCACTGCTTGGGGCTACACCTTC.

V usage is TRBV15 and J usage is TRBJ2-2, with D perhaps matching TRBD2 (6 bases). CDR3 size: 13 residues. Germline CDR1 and CDR2: LNHNV and YYDKDF (reference sequence). V lost 7 bases, J lost 5 bases, and 11 bases lay in between. CDR3 bases: TGTGCCACCAACTCGGGAGAGACCGGGGAGCTGTTTTTT. This translates into CATNSGETGELFF.

This rearrangement joins TRBV5-1 to TRBJ2-7; D is uncertain. The CDR3 is made up of 14 amino acids. The ends were cut back, 4 bases at V and 6 bases at J, with 17 bases in the middle. From germline, CDR1 is SGHRS and CDR2 YFSETQ. The CDR3: CASSLSQVTGEQYF. Here the CDR3 DNA reads TGCGCCAGCAGCCTCTCTCAGGTAACGGGCGAGCAGTACTTC.

This clonotype appeared many times. The rearrangement links TRBV19 to TRBJ1-1; 9 bases line up with TRBD1. The germline V gene encodes CDR1 LNHDA and CDR2 SQIVND (reference sequence). The V segment lost 9 bases and the J segment 1 base; nucleotides outside the gene matches: 12. The CDR3 covers 16 residues. CDR3 in amino acids: CASKHHVQGANTEAFF. CDR3 DNA: TGTGCCAGCAAACACCACGTACAGGGGGCGAACACTGAAGCTTTCTTT.

This clonotype was counted ten times or more. As DNA, the CDR3 is TGTGCCAGCAGCTTAGATCAGTCCTTTCAGACCTACGAGCAGTACTTC. Translation gives CASSLDQSFQTYEQYF. The V call is TRBV11-2, the J call TRBJ2-7, with D unresolved. The ends were cut back, 0 bases at V and 2 bases at J, with 14 bases in the middle. This CDR3 contains 16 residues. The germline V gene has CDR1 SGHAT and CDR2 FQNNGV.

The sample holds a few counts of this clonotype. CDR3 loop: CASSRDTTHSPLHF. CDR3 DNA: TGTGCCAGCAGCCGGGACACCACTCATTCACCCCTCCACTTT. This chain links TRBV25-1 with TRBJ1-6; perhaps TRBD1 as D (6 bases). Germline CDR1 MGHDK, CDR2 SYGVNS. With 6 bases removed from V and 8 bases from J, the gap between germline ends came to 14 bases. This CDR3 has 14 residues. The full variable domain, rest sourced from reference TRBV25-1 and TRBJ1-6, is EADIYQTPRYLVIGTGKKITLECSQTMGHDKMYWYQQDPGMELHLIHYSYGVNSTEKGDLSSESTVSRIRTEHFPLTLESARPSHTSQYLCASSRDTTHSPLHFGNGTRLTVT.

This clonotype was picked up a small number of times. The rearrangement joins TRBV20-1 to TRBJ2-2, with 8 bases identical to TRBD1. The CDR3 spans 15 residues. Trimming took 2 bases from V and 4 from J; bases not matched to a gene: 6. CDR1 and CDR2 from the germline V gene are DFQATT and SNEGSKA (reference sequence). Written as DNA, the CDR3 is TGCAGTGCTAGACCAGGGGGCGCGGGCACCGGGGAGCTGTTTTTT. This codes for CSARPGGAGTGELFF.

This clonotype occurred many times. This sequence joins TRBV20-1 and TRBJ2-7, with D perhaps being TRBD1 or TRBD2 (5 bases each). Trimming left V 7 bases short and J 6 bases short, with 13 bases between. CDR1 is DFQATT, CDR2 SNEGSKA, per germline (reference sequence). CDR3 length equals 11 residues. As DNA, the CDR3 is TGCAGTGGTTCGGGGCCTGGCGAGCAGTACTTC. It translates to CSGSGPGEQYF.

The chain carries TRBV20-1 and TRBJ1-1; 7 nucleotides match TRBD1. Germline-derived CDR1 and CDR2 are DFQATT and SNEGSKA (reference sequence). There are 15 residues in the CDR3. V lost 3 bases to trimming and J lost 4 bases; unmatched junction nucleotides: 11. The CDR3 DNA reads TGCAGTGCTAGGTTACAACAGGGGAGGGTCACTGAAGCTTTCTTT. This codes for CSARLQQGRVTEAFF.

This sequence joins TRBV15 and TRBJ2-1; D unclear. The CDR3 is made up of 15 amino acids. Germline CDR1 is LNHNV and CDR2 is YYDKDF (reference sequence). V was shortened by 0 bases and J by 3 bases, with 9 bases between the two germline ends. The CDR3 bases are TGTGCCACCAGCAGAGATAAAAACGTCTACAATGAGCAGTTCTTC. It is translated as CATSRDKNVYNEQFF.

This clonotype was detected only a few times. This sequence joins TRBV19 and TRBJ1-3, with a weak D call TRBD1 (5 bases). Germline V gene data show CDR1 as LNHDA and CDR2 as SQIVND (reference sequence). CDR3 size: 15 residues. Trimming left V 3 bases short and J 1 base short, with 10 bases between. CDR3 sequence reads: CASSMLGGSGNTIYF. In DNA, the CDR3 is TGTGCCAGTAGTATGCTGGGGGGGTCTGGAAACACCATATATTTT.

In its sample, this clonotype was seen many times. The chain recombines TRBV28 with TRBJ1-1, with 9 bases aligning to TRBD1. Germline V gene sequence: CDR1 MDHEN, CDR2 SYDVKM. Trimming cost V 5 bases and J 4 bases; bases outside gene matches: 2. This CDR3 has 13 residues. This CDR3 is CASSTTGGTEAFF. DNA of the CDR3: TGTGCCAGCAGTACGACAGGGGGCACTGAAGCTTTCTTT. Complete variable domain (other parts from reference TRBV28 and TRBJ1-1): DVKVTQSSRYLVKRTGEKVFLECVQDMDHENMFWYRQDPGLGLRLIYFSYDVKMKEKGDIPEGYSVSREKKERFSLILESASTNQTSMYLCASSTTGGTEAFFGQGTRLTVV.

The chain employs TRBV6-1 and TRBJ2-6, with unresolved D. V lost 7 bases to trimming and J lost 0 bases, with 7 bases between them. Germline assignment: CDR1 MNHNS and CDR2 SASEGT. CDR3 length: 14 amino acids. CDR3 sequence: CASNERSGANVLTF. CDR3 in DNA: TGTGCCAGCAATGAGCGCTCTGGGGCCAACGTCCTGACTTTC.

V and J are TRBV5-1 and TRBJ2-5; D gene uncertain. CDR1 SGHRS and CDR2 YFSETQ come from the germline V gene. This CDR3 is 14 amino acids long. Trimming cost V 1 base and J 0 bases, with 7 bases left between them. CDR3 DNA: TGCGCCAGCAGCTTGTTGAGGTACCAAGAGACCCAGTACTTC. Translating gives CASSLLRYQETQYF.

This clonotype came up many times. The rearrangement joins TRBV15 to TRBJ1-2; no clear D gene. V was pared by 0 bases and J by 3 bases, with 5 bases between. The CDR3 is made up of 13 amino acids. Germline V CDR1 and CDR2: LNHNV, YYDKDF (reference sequence). CDR3 DNA sequence: TGTGCCACCAGCAGAGATTCGGACTATGGCTACACCTTC. It yields the protein CATSRDSDYGYTF.